This T cell receptor (beta chain) was identified in a study of blood T cell repertoires in COVID-19. For the study at large: T cells, B-cell-depleted T cells, or PBMCs provided the cDNA or gDNA that served as material.

Method: immunoSEQ multiplex PCR; TCRdb's copy keeps in-frame clones and lacks some. The sample shows tens of thousands of clones, approximately 87% of them seen only once. From germline, CDR1 is MNHEY and CDR2 SMNVEV (reference sequence). The CDR3 totals 11 residues. Trimming took off 6 bases at V and 6 bases at J, with 9 bases between the two ends. The sequence derives from a man aged 45-60 years with active COVID-19. The chain combines TRBV27 with TRBJ2-7, with D unclear. The sequenced material came from peripheral blood. The chain's CDR3 is CASRRSSEQYF. The DNA of the CDR3 is TGTGCCAGCAGGAGATCGAGCGAGCAGTACTTC.